The 25 T cell receptor beta chains listed next were all sequenced from one sample in a study of lymphopenia after photon versus proton radiotherapy. Data came from immunoSEQ multiplex PCR; TCRdb stores just in-frame clones and leaves some out. The sample has 20,000 or so clones; roughly 91% are singletons. Sequencing was performed on peripheral blood, taken from a patient treated with proton-based radiotherapy. The receptors were sampled from a woman in her 70s with pancreatic cancer. Some clones in this sample may be carry-over from other donors' samples.

This clone was seen more than once but under ten times. The chain employs TRBV5-1 and TRBJ1-2, with TRBD1 matching 7 bases. The CDR3 spans 14 residues. The V and J ends lost 4 bases and 4 bases, in that order; junction bases with no gene match: 7. The V gene's germline CDR1 is SGHRS and CDR2 YFSETQ. The CDR3 reads CASSPRDRSYGYTF. The CDR3 DNA is TGCGCCAGCAGCCCAAGGGACAGATCCTATGGCTACACCTTC.

V is TRBV11-2 and J is TRBJ2-5, with TRBD1 as a possible D gene (5 bases). The CDR3 totals 15 residues. Germline CDR1 SGHAT, CDR2 FQNNGV. V shed 5 bases and J shed 2 bases, with 15 bases lying between them. The DNA of the CDR3 is TGTGCCAGCAGCCTCGAGGCAGGGTTACAAGAGACCCAGTACTTC. This translates into CASSLEAGLQETQYF.

V and J are TRBV6-5 and TRBJ1-2; D is undetermined. The CDR3 length is 14 residues. In germline, CDR1 is MNHEY, CDR2 SVGAGI. The V end lost 2 bases, the J end lost 3 bases, and 10 bases lay between the germline ends. CDR3 loop: CASSYRKVDYGYTF. CDR3 sequence (DNA): TGTGCCAGCAGTTACCGGAAGGTAGACTATGGCTACACCTTC.

This clone was seen only a few times. The chain links TRBV7-2 to TRBJ2-3, with 8 bases fitting TRBD1. CDR3 length equals 16 residues. Per germline, CDR1 SGHTA and CDR2 FQGNSA. Trimming removed 3 bases from V and 6 bases from J; junction bases left unmatched: 11. The CDR3 bases are TGTGCCAGCAGCTTCCAGGGGACAGGCCCCTCCGATACGCAGTATTTT. It codes for CASSFQGTGPSDTQYF.

The genes are TRBV25-1 and TRBJ1-5, with TRBD1 matching over 8 bases. Germline V gene lookup returns CDR1 MGHDK and CDR2 SYGVNS. The CDR3 is 15 amino acids. Losses at the gene ends were 4 bases for V and 2 bases for J; bases not matched to a gene: 4. The CDR3 DNA sequence: TGTGCCAGCAGTGGATCGGACAGGGGCAATCAGCCCCAGCATTTT. This codes for CASSGSDRGNQPQHF.

V gene TRBV2 combines with J gene TRBJ2-2, with D unclear. V was trimmed by 6 bases and J by 4 bases, leaving 3 bases between them. The germline V gene has CDR1 SNHLY and CDR2 FYNNEI. The CDR3 is made up of 11 amino acids. The CDR3 DNA sequence: TGTGCCAGCAGGGTCACCGGGGAGCTGTTTTTT. Its protein is CASRVTGELFF.

This clone was recorded once. The DNA for the CDR3 is TGTGCCAGCAGCCAACCGGGACCGAATAATGAAAAACTGTTTTTT. This codes for CASSQPGPNNEKLFF. V usage is TRBV28 and J usage is TRBJ1-4; weak D call: TRBD1 (5 bases). This CDR3 is 15 amino acids long. Germline CDR1 reads MDHEN; CDR2 reads SYDVKM. The V end lost 6 bases, the J end lost 4 bases, and 15 bases lay between the germline ends.

The chain links TRBV6-6 to TRBJ2-3; TRBD1 or TRBD2 may be the D gene (6 bases each). V was pared by 5 bases and J by 1 base, with 16 bases between. CDR1 and CDR2 (germline): MNHNY, SVGAGI (reference sequence). CDR3 size: 16 residues. The CDR3 loop reads CASSAGGAGGTDTQYF. CDR3 in DNA: TGTGCCAGCAGTGCCGGGGGCGCCGGGGGCACAGATACGCAGTATTTT.

The CDR3 loop reads CASRAQGSSYNEQFF. CDR3 bases: TGTGCCAGCCGAGCACAGGGGAGCTCCTACAATGAGCAGTTCTTC. The chain combines TRBV21-1 with TRBJ2-1; the DNA was not used to check the table's D call, TRBD1. TRBV21-1 is deemed a pseudogene. The CDR3 spans 15 residues.

This rearrangement joins TRBV7-2 to TRBJ2-7, with D uncertain. Germline V gene lookup returns CDR1 SGHTA and CDR2 FQGNSA. V was shortened by 2 bases and J by 2 bases, with 4 bases between the two germline ends. The CDR3 spans 12 residues. This CDR3 reads CASSLHTYEQYF. CDR3 coding DNA: TGTGCCAGCAGCTTACACACCTACGAGCAGTACTTC.

The J gene is TRBJ2-7, the V gene TRBV7-6; tentatively, D is TRBD1 (5 bases). In germline, CDR1 is SGHVS, CDR2 FNYEAQ. The CDR3 spans 11 residues. Deletions cut 5 bases from V and 5 bases from J, with 7 bases between. CDR3 loop: CASSQGNEQYF. DNA for the CDR3: TGTGCCAGCAGCCAGGGCAACGAGCAGTACTTC.

V usage is TRBV5-6 and J usage is TRBJ2-1; possibly TRBD2 for D (6 bases). With 1 base removed from V and 7 bases from J, the gap between germline ends came to 21 bases. This CDR3 region has 17 residues. The germline CDR1 and CDR2 sequences are SGHDT and YYEEEE. DNA for the CDR3: TGTGCCAGCAGCTTGCGTCGGTCGGGAGCAATGGGGAATGAGCAGTTCTTC. Protein product: CASSLRRSGAMGNEQFF.

V gene TRBV6-5 combines with J gene TRBJ2-3; 8 nucleotides align to TRBD2. In germline, CDR1 is MNHEY, CDR2 SVGAGI. V lost 4 bases and J lost 3; bases outside the gene matches: 6. This CDR3 has 15 amino acids. The CDR3 spells CASSSSGSRTDTQYF. The CDR3 DNA sequence: TGTGCCAGCAGTTCCAGCGGGAGTCGGACAGATACGCAGTATTTT.

The J gene is TRBJ2-1, the V gene TRBV6-5; maybe TRBD1 (5 bases). Germline CDR1 MNHEY, CDR2 SVGAGI. The germline V and J ends were trimmed by 6 bases and 7 bases, with 19 bases remaining between them. The CDR3 is made up of 15 amino acids. CDR3 amino acids: CASRRRVQTSNEQFF. The DNA for the CDR3 is TGTGCCAGCAGGCGCAGGGTCCAAACTTCTAATGAGCAGTTCTTC.

The chain has TRBV10-2 and TRBJ2-3, with D possibly being TRBD2 (6 bases). CDR3 length: 15 amino acids. Germline V gene lookup returns CDR1 WSHSY and CDR2 SAAADI. V lost 2 bases, J lost 3 bases, and 12 bases lay in between. The DNA of the CDR3 is TGCGCCAGCAGTGAGCGGGGGTGGGGGACAGATACGCAGTATTTT. Amino acid sequence: CASSERGWGTDTQYF.

J is TRBJ1-2 and V is TRBV27; possible D gene TRBD1, 5 bases. The CDR3 has 14 amino acids. In germline, CDR1 is MNHEY, CDR2 SMNVEV (reference sequence). Trimming cost V 0 bases and J 4 bases, with 9 bases left between them. For the CDR3, the DNA is TGTGCCAGCAGTTTATCTAGGGGTAGCTATGGCTACACCTTC. Encoded protein: CASSLSRGSYGYTF.

The J gene is TRBJ2-1, the V gene TRBV6-4; D might be TRBD1 (5 bases). Germline V gene sequence: CDR1 MRHNA, CDR2 SNTAGT. V was shortened by 4 bases and J by 6 bases, with 13 bases between the two germline ends. The CDR3 sequence is 14 residues long. The CDR3 protein is CASSVTAKINEQFF. The CDR3 coding sequence is TGTGCCAGCAGTGTGACAGCAAAGATCAATGAGCAGTTCTTC.

J is TRBJ2-1 and V is TRBV6-1; no reliable D call. Germline CDR1 and CDR2: MNHNS and SASEGT. V lost 5 bases, J lost 1 base, and 12 bases lay in between. The CDR3 spans 15 residues. CDR3 loop: CASSHTYGSYNEQFF. DNA for the CDR3: TGTGCCAGCAGTCACACTTACGGTTCCTACAATGAGCAGTTCTTC.

This chain uses TRBV6-4 with TRBJ1-1; D gene unclear. CDR3 length equals 13 residues. V lost 2 bases and J lost 8, with 12 bases in between. Germline assignment: CDR1 MRHNA and CDR2 SNTAGT. The CDR3 sequence: CASSDREGEEAFF. The DNA for the CDR3 is TGTGCCAGCAGTGACCGCGAGGGCGAGGAAGCTTTCTTT.

J is TRBJ2-1 and V is TRBV7-8; D gene uncertain. This CDR3 has 16 amino acids. V lost 4 bases and J 6 bases, leaving 19 bases between the germline ends. CDR1 and CDR2 (germline): SGHVS, FQNEAQ. CDR3 nucleotides: TGTGCCAGCAGCTACAGAAGCGCCGTAGGACCCAATGAGCAGTTCTTC. Its translation is CASSYRSAVGPNEQFF.

This sequence joins TRBV19 and TRBJ1-5, with 8 nucleotides matching TRBD1. Germline CDR1 is LNHDA and CDR2 is SQIVND (reference sequence). Losses at the gene ends were 5 bases for V and 7 bases for J; bases not matched to a gene: 4. CDR3 length equals 13 residues. For the CDR3, the DNA is TGTGCCAGTAGTGCGACAGGGGACCAGCCCCAGCATTTT. Protein sequence: CASSATGDQPQHF.

The CDR3: CASSSPSRGTEAFF. CDR3 nucleotides: TGTGCCAGCAGTTCGCCCTCGAGGGGGACTGAAGCTTTCTTT. This sequence joins TRBV27 and TRBJ1-1, with D perhaps matching TRBD1 (6 bases). CDR3 size: 14 residues. The V end was cut by 4 bases, the J end by 5 bases, with 14 bases between. Germline V lookup: CDR1 MNHEY, CDR2 SMNVEV (reference sequence).

The chain couples TRBV28 to TRBJ2-2; TRBD1 aligns across 9 bases. The trim removed 4 bases at V and 4 bases at J, leaving 4 bases unmatched. The CDR3 is 15 amino acids. In germline, CDR1 is MDHEN, CDR2 SYDVKM. CDR3 region: CASSWGQGTTGELFF. The DNA for the CDR3 is TGTGCCAGCAGTTGGGGACAGGGAACCACCGGGGAGCTGTTTTTT.

The J gene is TRBJ1-5, the V gene TRBV30, with D hard to call. In germline, CDR1 is GTSNPN, CDR2 SVGIG (reference sequence). The CDR3 sequence is 13 residues long. Trimming cost V 5 bases and J 4 bases, with 12 bases left between them. CDR3 DNA: TGTGCCTGGGGCTTAACGAGGAATCAGCCCCAGCATTTT. This codes for CAWGLTRNQPQHF.

The rearrangement links TRBV28 to TRBJ1-1; TRBD1 matches at 9 bases. J lost 6 bases, V lost 5 bases, and 4 bases had no gene match. Germline V gives CDR1 MDHEN, CDR2 SYDVKM. The CDR3 is made up of 13 amino acids. The CDR3 nucleotides read TGTGCCAGCAGTCTAGGGACAGGGCCTGAAGCTTTCTTT. Its protein is CASSLGTGPEAFF.